The T cell receptor (beta chain) under discussion was sequenced for a study of identical twins. This clonotype has only a few counts. Its antigen is undetermined. The CDR3 is 16 residues long. CDR1 and CDR2 (germline): SGHRS, YFSETQ. Trimming removed 1 base at V and 3 bases at J, with 16 bases between. General observations from the study: Surplus twin overlap in beta out-of-frame sequences was less pronounced.

TCRdb used MiXCR to reprocess the 5' RACE reads, holding one entry per CDR3 protein. The repertoire holds about 810,000 distinct CDR3 sequences, with 9% to 15% as singletons. These data were also reused for a study on yellow fever vaccine responses in identical twins.

The clonotype originates from a woman aged 18-29 years in good health. Sequencing was performed on PBMCs. The chain employs TRBV5-1 and TRBJ1-1; D is perhaps TRBD1 (6 bases). CDR3 nucleotide sequence: TGCGCCAGCAGCTTGAGGGGGGCCCCTGGGGACACTGAAGCTTTCTTT. Protein: CASSLRGAPGDTEAFF.